Listed below are T cell receptor beta chains from one sample, sequenced in a study of CD8+ T cells in alopecia areata. TCRdb's table, derived via immunoSEQ multiplex PCR, lists solely in-frame clones and lacks some. The profile covers over 110,000 clones, with around 49% appearing a single time and less than 1% taken by the ten largest. The sequences come from CD4+ T cells sorted from blood, collected at week 0. The source of these receptors is a human donor with alopecia areata. Each CDR3 is given with its conserved first and last residue. D genes are given only for firm matches. The size field is filled for only some rows; it gives once, few, many or a size class.

len	d_gene	v_gene	j_gene	abundance	CDR3aa	CDR3nt
13	TRBD2	TRBV29-1	TRBJ2-7	few	CSVGGAPTYEQYF	TGCAGCGTCGGGGGGGCGCCTACCTACGAGCAGTACTTC
13	.	TRBV29-1	TRBJ1-1	.	CSVDLGARTEAFF	TGCAGCGTTGATCTAGGGGCGAGGACTGAAGCTTTCTTT
17	TRBD2	TRBV15	TRBJ2-5	.	CATSRDLASGLQETQYF	TGTGCCACCAGCAGAGATCTTGCTAGCGGGCTCCAAGAGACCCAGTACTTC
13	TRBD2	TRBV29-1	TRBJ2-4	.	CSVSGLVSGIQYF	TGCAGCGTCTCTGGACTAGTTTCTGGCATTCAGTACTTC
15	.	TRBV10-3	TRBJ2-2	many	CAISELAANTGELFF	TGTGCCATCAGTGAGTTAGCGGCAAACACCGGGGAGCTGTTTTTT
13	.	TRBV25-1	TRBJ2-4	.	CASSAFSKNIQYF	TGTGCCAGCAGTGCCTTTTCCAAAAACATTCAGTACTTC
15	.	TRBV5-1	TRBJ2-7	.	CASSLNAGSAYEQYF	TGCGCCAGCAGCTTGAACGCGGGATCGGCCTACGAGCAGTACTTC
12	.	TRBV27	TRBJ2-7	.	CASRSPGRVQYF	TGTGCCAGCAGGTCGCCGGGGCGGGTGCAGTACTTC
16	.	TRBV28	TRBJ2-2	few	CASSGRGTTNTGELFF	TGTGCCAGCAGCGGTAGAGGGACAACGAACACCGGGGAGCTGTTTTTT
14	TRBD2	TRBV29-1	TRBJ2-1	.	CSVGLAGLYNEQFF	TGCAGCGTAGGACTAGCGGGATTGTACAATGAGCAGTTCTTC